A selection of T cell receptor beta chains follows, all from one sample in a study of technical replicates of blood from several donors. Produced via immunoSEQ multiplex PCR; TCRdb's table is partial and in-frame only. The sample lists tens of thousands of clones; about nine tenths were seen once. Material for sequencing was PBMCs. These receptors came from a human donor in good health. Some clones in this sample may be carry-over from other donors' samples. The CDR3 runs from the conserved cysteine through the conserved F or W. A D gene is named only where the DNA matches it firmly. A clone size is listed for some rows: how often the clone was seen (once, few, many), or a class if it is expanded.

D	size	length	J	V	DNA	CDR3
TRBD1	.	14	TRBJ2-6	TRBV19	TGTGCCAGTAGTGACAGGGACGGGGCCAACGTCCTGACTTTC	CASSDRDGANVLTF
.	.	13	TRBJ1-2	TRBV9	TGTGCCAGCAGCGTAGACAGGAAATATGGCTACACCTTC	CASSVDRKYGYTF
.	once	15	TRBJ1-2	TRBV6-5	TGTGCCAGCAGTTACTCGAGGCGGGAAAACTATGGCTACACCTTC	CASSYSRRENYGYTF
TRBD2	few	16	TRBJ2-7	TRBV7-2	TGTGCCAGCAGCACCACTAGCGGGAGCCCCACCTACGAGCAGTACTTC	CASSTTSGSPTYEQYF
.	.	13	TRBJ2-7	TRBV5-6	TGTGCCAGCAGCTTGGTTCAGGGCGACGAGCAGTACTTC	CASSLVQGDEQYF
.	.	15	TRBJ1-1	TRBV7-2	TGTGCCAGCAGCTTAAAGGGCCCGGGGGGCACTGAAGCTTTCTTT	CASSLKGPGGTEAFF
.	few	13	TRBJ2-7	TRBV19	TGTGCCAGTAGTTTGGACGGGGGCTACGAGCAGTACTTC	CASSLDGGYEQYF
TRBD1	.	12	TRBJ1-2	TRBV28	TGTGCCAGCATCACGACAGGGGTCGGCTACACCTTC	CASITTGVGYTF
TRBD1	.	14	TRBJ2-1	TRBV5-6	TGTGCCAGCAGCGGGGGGACAGGGGTCGGTGAGCAGTTCTTC	CASSGGTGVGEQFF
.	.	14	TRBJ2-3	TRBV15	TGTGCCACCAGCAGAGACTACGTCACAGATACGCAGTATTTT	CATSRDYVTDTQYF
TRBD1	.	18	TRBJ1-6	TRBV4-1	TGCGCCAGCAGCCAAGAACCCGGACAGGGGGCATCTAGCTCACCCCTCCACTTT	CASSQEPGQGASSSPLHF
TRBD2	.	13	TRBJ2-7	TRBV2	TGTGCCAGCAGTCTAGCGGGGGGGCCGGAGCAGTACTTC	CASSLAGGPEQYF
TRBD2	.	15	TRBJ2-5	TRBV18	TGTGCCAGCTCACCAAACCGGGGGGGCCCCGAGACCCAGTACTTC	CASSPNRGGPETQYF
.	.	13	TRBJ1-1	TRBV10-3	TGTGCCATCAGCTTTGACACGAACACTGAAGCTTTCTTT	CAISFDTNTEAFF
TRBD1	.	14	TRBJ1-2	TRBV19	TGTGCCAGTAGTAGCATGGGACAGGGGTATGGCTACACCTTC	CASSSMGQGYGYTF
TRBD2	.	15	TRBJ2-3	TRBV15	TGTGCCACCAGCAGAGATGGGGGGGAGGGGGATACGCAGTATTTT	CATSRDGGEGDTQYF
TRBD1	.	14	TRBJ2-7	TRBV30	TGTGCCTGGAGTACAGGGACAGGCTCCTACGAGCAGTACTTC	CAWSTGTGSYEQYF
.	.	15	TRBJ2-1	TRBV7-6	TGTGCCAGCAGCCCAACTGCTAGCTCCTACAATGAGCAGTTCTTC	CASSPTASSYNEQFF
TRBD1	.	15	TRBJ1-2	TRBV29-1	TGCAGCGTTGGAGGGGGACAGGGGGCCCCATATGGCTACACCTTC	CSVGGGQGAPYGYTF
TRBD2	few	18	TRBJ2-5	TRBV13	TGTGCCAGCAGTTGGAACCCGGCGGGAGGCGGTTCGCAAGAGACCCAGTACTTC	CASSWNPAGGGSQETQYF
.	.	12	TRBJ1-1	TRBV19	TGTGCCAGTAGTATGTTACGGACTGAAGCTTTCTTT	CASSMLRTEAFF
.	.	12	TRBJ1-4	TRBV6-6	TGTGCCACGAGGAGGACTAATGAAAAACTGTTTTTT	CATRRTNEKLFF
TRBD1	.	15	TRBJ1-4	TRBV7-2	TGTGCCAGCAGCTTTCGGACAGGGTGGGGAGAAAAACTGTTTTTT	CASSFRTGWGEKLFF
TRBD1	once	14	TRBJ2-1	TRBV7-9	TGTGCCAGCAGCCCGGGGACAGCCACGGGGTTTTTGTTCTTC	CASSPGTATGFLFF
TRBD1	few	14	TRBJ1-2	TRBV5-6	TGTGCCAGCAGCTACGGACAGGGGGCTTATGGCTACACCTTC	CASSYGQGAYGYTF
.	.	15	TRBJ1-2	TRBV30	TGTGCCTGGAGGGGGGAGGGGGAAGCTAACTATGGCTACACCTTC	CAWRGEGEANYGYTF
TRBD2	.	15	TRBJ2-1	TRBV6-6	TGTGCCAGCAGGAGGGGCGGGGGGGACTACAATGAGCAGTTCTTC	CASRRGGGDYNEQFF
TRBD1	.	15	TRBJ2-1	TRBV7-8	TGTGCCAGCAGGAACCGGGACAGGGGTCTCGACGAGCAGTTCTTC	CASRNRDRGLDEQFF
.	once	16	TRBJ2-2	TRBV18	TGTGCCAGCTCACGAGCCGTTAGCGCAAGCACCGGGGAGCTGTTTTTT	CASSRAVSASTGELFF
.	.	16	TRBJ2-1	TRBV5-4	TGTGCCAGCAGCTTGAGGAAGGCAGGGCGAGGAGATGAGCAGTTCTTC	CASSLRKAGRGDEQFF
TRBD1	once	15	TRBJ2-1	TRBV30	TGTGCCTGGAATCCCGGACAGGGTTTATTCGATGAGCAGTTCTTC	CAWNPGQGLFDEQFF
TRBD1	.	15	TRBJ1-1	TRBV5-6	TGTGCCAGCAGCATTCGGACAGGGCTGGGAACTGAAGCTTTCTTT	CASSIRTGLGTEAFF
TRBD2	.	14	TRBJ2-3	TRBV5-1	TGCGCCAGCAATAGGCTAGCGGGCACAGATACGCAGTATTTT	CASNRLAGTDTQYF
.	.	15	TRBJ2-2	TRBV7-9	TGTGCCAGCAGCACCAGCGGGCCGAACACCGGGGAGCTGTTTTTT	CASSTSGPNTGELFF
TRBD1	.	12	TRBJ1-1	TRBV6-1	TGTGCCAGCAGTGTCGACAGGGGAGAAGCTTTCTTT	CASSVDRGEAFF
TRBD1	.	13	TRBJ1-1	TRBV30	TGTGCCTGGAGTACAGGGGAGAACACTGAAGCTTTCTTT	CAWSTGENTEAFF
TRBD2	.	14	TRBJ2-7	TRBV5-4	TGTGCCAGCAGCTGGAGCGGGAGGGCCTACGAGCAGTACTTC	CASSWSGRAYEQYF
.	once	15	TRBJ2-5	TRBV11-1	TGTGCCAGCAGCTTAGACAGGGTGATCCAAGAGACCCAGTACTTC	CASSLDRVIQETQYF
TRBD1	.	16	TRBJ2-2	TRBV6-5	TGTGCCAGCAGTTACTCCGGACAGGGGAACACCGGGGAGCTGTTTTTT	CASSYSGQGNTGELFF
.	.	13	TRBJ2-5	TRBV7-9	TGTGCCAGCAGCCCCATCCAACAAGAGACCCAGTACTTC	CASSPIQQETQYF
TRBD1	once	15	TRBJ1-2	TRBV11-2	TGTGCCAGCAGCTTAGGGCCCAAGGGGGCAGATGGCTACACCTTC	CASSLGPKGADGYTF
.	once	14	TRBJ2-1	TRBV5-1	TGCGCCAGCACAAACGGGGGAGGATACAATGAGCAGTTCTTC	CASTNGGGYNEQFF
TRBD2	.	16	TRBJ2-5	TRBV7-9	TGTGCCAGCAGCTTATCCGGGGGGGGGCCCCAAGAGACCCAGTACTTC	CASSLSGGGPQETQYF
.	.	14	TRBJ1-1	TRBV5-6	TGTGCCAGCAGCTTGATCGGGGGGAACACTGAAGCTTTCTTT	CASSLIGGNTEAFF